A single sample gave rise to the 27 T cell receptor beta chains below, sequenced in a study of blood T cell repertoires in COVID-19. The protocol was immunoSEQ multiplex PCR, while the TCRdb copy is restricted to in-frame clones and leaves out a portion. The data hold some 69,000 clones, with roughly four fifths observed a single time. The sample comprised peripheral blood. These receptors all stem from a woman aged 60-75 years with acute or convalescent COVID-19.

The V and J genes are TRBV30 and TRBJ2-7; maybe TRBD2 (5 bases). The CDR3 is 13 residues long. The V and J ends lost 1 base and 6 bases respectively, with 13 bases between them. Germline CDR1 reads GTSNPN; CDR2 reads SVGIG (reference sequence). The CDR3 sequence: CAWSATGRSEQYF. The CDR3 DNA sequence: TGTGCCTGGAGTGCCACGGGAAGGTCCGAGCAGTACTTC.

This clone has a single count. The chain is built from TRBV11-2 and TRBJ1-1; no firm D call. Trimming took 5 bases from V and 1 from J, leaving 11 bases between them. The CDR3 runs to 14 residues. The germline V gene has CDR1 SGHAT and CDR2 FQNNGV. CDR3 coding DNA: TGTGCCAGCAGCCCCCGTGCAGGGAACACTGAAGCTTTCTTT. This codes for CASSPRAGNTEAFF. The whole variable domain, remainder taken from reference TRBV11-2 and TRBJ1-1, is EAGVAQSPRYKIIEKRQSVAFWCNPISGHATLYWYQQILGQGPKLLIQFQNNGVVDDSQLPKDRFSAERLKGVDSTLKIQPAKLEDSAVYLCASSPRAGNTEAFFGQGTRLTVV.

The chain uses TRBV4-1 and TRBJ1-1; 7 nucleotides align to TRBD1. The CDR3 totals 18 residues. Unmatched junction bases numbered 12, after V lost 2 bases and J lost 0 bases. CDR1 is MGHRA and CDR2 is YSYEKL in the germline V gene. DNA of the CDR3: TGCGCCAGCAGCCAACCCACGGGAGGGGGCCTTATGAACACTGAAGCTTTCTTT. It specifies CASSQPTGGGLMNTEAFF.

The rearrangement links TRBV28 to TRBJ2-5; 10 bases match TRBD1. The germline gives CDR1 MDHEN, CDR2 SYDVKM. The CDR3 consists of 16 residues. The junction had 12 bases not matched to a gene; V was cut back by 7 bases and J by 4 bases. CDR3 sequence (DNA): TGTGCCAGCAATCCCCCGGGACAGGGGACGGGAGAGACCCAGTACTTC. Its protein is CASNPPGQGTGETQYF.

The chain recombines TRBV30 with TRBJ1-5; D remains unclear. The CDR3 length is 14 residues. The V end was cut by 3 bases, the J end by 1 base, with 10 bases between. Germline loops: CDR1 GTSNPN, CDR2 SVGIG (reference sequence). The CDR3 nucleotides are TGTGCCTGGAGCGGGGTTGTCAGCAATCAGCCCCAGCATTTT. As protein: CAWSGVVSNQPQHF.

This clone showed up just a few times. The chain uses TRBV6-1 and TRBJ2-3; D possibly corresponds to TRBD2 (6 bases). The CDR3 covers 15 residues. Germline loops: CDR1 MNHNS, CDR2 SASEGT. The V and J ends lost 0 bases and 4 bases respectively, with 11 bases between them. This chain's CDR3 is CASSEAEGRADTQYF. CDR3 DNA: TGTGCCAGCAGTGAAGCGGAGGGCCGGGCAGATACGCAGTATTTT.

The rearrangement joins TRBV7-3 to TRBJ2-2; 7 bases align to TRBD2. The CDR3 consists of 16 residues. Germline V gene sequence: CDR1 SGHTA, CDR2 FQGTGA. Losses at the gene ends were 2 bases for V and 0 bases for J; bases not matched to a gene: 3. CDR3 sequence reads: CASSLAGVSNTGELFF. CDR3 nucleotide sequence: TGTGCCAGCAGCTTAGCGGGAGTTTCGAACACCGGGGAGCTGTTTTTT.

The rearrangement uses TRBV30 and TRBJ2-2, with TRBD2 matching 8 bases. Germline V lookup: CDR1 GTSNPN, CDR2 SVGIG (reference sequence). The ends lost 4 bases at V and 4 bases at J; junction bases unmatched: 8. The CDR3 is made up of 15 amino acids. CDR3 sequence reads: CAWKRGGRTTGELFF. CDR3 nucleotides: TGTGCCTGGAAAAGGGGCGGGAGGACCACCGGGGAGCTGTTTTTT.

The rearrangement uses TRBV5-6 and TRBJ1-3; D ambiguous. CDR1 and CDR2 from the germline V gene are SGHDT and YYEEEE. This CDR3 comprises 13 residues. Trimming took 4 bases from V and 4 from J, leaving 9 bases between them. The CDR3 nucleotides are TGTGCCAGCAGCCTGTTATCCGGAAACACCATATATTTT. It codes for CASSLLSGNTIYF.

This sequence joins TRBV2 and TRBJ1-1, with 7 nucleotides matching TRBD1. This CDR3 spans 15 amino acids. Germline V gene data show CDR1 as SNHLY and CDR2 as FYNNEI. J was trimmed by 6 bases and V by 7 bases; bases with no gene match: 14. CDR3 sequence reads: CASNYITGVNSEAFF. CDR3 bases: TGTGCCAGCAATTATATAACAGGGGTAAATTCTGAAGCTTTCTTT.

V and J are TRBV4-2 and TRBJ2-3, with TRBD2 matching over 9 bases. CDR3 length: 14 residues. Trimming took 4 bases from V and 3 from J; bases not matched to a gene: 2. Germline V gives CDR1 LGHNA, CDR2 YNFKEQ. The CDR3 sequence is CASSPLAGTDTQYF. For the CDR3, the DNA is TGTGCCAGCAGCCCTCTAGCGGGGACAGATACGCAGTATTTT.

The rearrangement uses TRBV4-1 and TRBJ2-5, with TRBD2 matching over 10 bases. J gave up 2 bases and V 1 base, and 10 bases lay outside the gene matches. The CDR3 sequence is 18 residues long. From germline, CDR1 is MGHRA and CDR2 YSYEKL. This CDR3 reads CASSQASGSGGGQETQYF. The CDR3 coding sequence is TGCGCCAGCAGCCAAGCTAGCGGGAGTGGAGGGGGGCAAGAGACCCAGTACTTC.

This sequence joins TRBV5-6 and TRBJ1-2; D remains unclear. Germline loops: CDR1 SGHDT, CDR2 YYEEEE. The CDR3 totals 14 residues. The ends were cut back, 4 bases at V and 5 bases at J, with 15 bases in the middle. CDR3 DNA sequence: TGTGCCAGCAGCCGACCTTCAGTGGAGTATGGCTACACCTTC. Translated: CASSRPSVEYGYTF.

This clone showed up just once. The V gene is TRBV28, the J gene TRBJ1-2; 8 bases are a match to TRBD1. V shed 9 bases and J 5 bases; nucleotides not matched to a gene: 14. Germline loops: CDR1 MDHEN, CDR2 SYDVKM. CDR3 length: 15 residues. The chain's CDR3 is CASYPFRTGSYGYTF. The CDR3 bases are TGTGCCAGTTATCCTTTTAGGACAGGGTCGTATGGCTACACCTTC.

The chain links TRBV25-1 to TRBJ2-1; 8 positions agree with TRBD1. Germline trimming cut 4 bases from V and 6 bases from J; bases unmatched to any gene: 8. The CDR3 has 15 amino acids. In germline, CDR1 is MGHDK, CDR2 SYGVNS. In DNA form, the CDR3 reads TGTGCCAGCAGTGCTCGACAGGGGTGGGTCAATGAGCAGTTCTTC. Translating it yields CASSARQGWVNEQFF.

The J gene is TRBJ1-6, the V gene TRBV7-8, with 10 bases matching TRBD1. In germline, CDR1 is SGHVS, CDR2 FQNEAQ. CDR3 length: 15 amino acids. V shed 3 bases, J shed 9 bases, and the junction held 5 bases outside the gene matches. CDR3 amino acids: CASSLTGGAGSPLHF. The CDR3 region has the DNA TGTGCCAGCAGCTTGACAGGGGGCGCGGGTTCACCCCTCCACTTT. The entire variable domain, with the rest obtained from reference TRBV7-8 and TRBJ1-6, is as follows: GAGVSQSPRYKVAKRGQDVALRCDPISGHVSLFWYQQALGQGPEFLTYFQNEAQLDKSGLPSDRFFAERPEGSVSTLKIQRTQQEDSAVYLCASSLTGGAGSPLHFGNGTRLTVT.

The CDR3 loop reads CASRGTGPSLETQYF. CDR3 in DNA: TGTGCCAGCAGGGGGACTGGACCAAGCTTAGAGACCCAGTACTTC. The rearrangement uses TRBV2 and TRBJ2-5; a possible D gene is TRBD2 (6 bases). Between the trimmed V and J ends, which lost 6 bases and 4 bases, there was a span of 18 bases. The germline gives CDR1 SNHLY, CDR2 FYNNEI. CDR3 size: 15 residues.

The chain uses TRBV3-1 (or the pseudogene TRBV3-2) and TRBJ2-2; TRBD2 is a possible D gene (5 bases). The germline CDR1 and CDR2 sequences are LGHDT and YNNKEL (reference sequence). This CDR3 has 18 residues. Trimming took off 0 bases at V and 5 bases at J, with 19 bases between the two ends. The CDR3 reads CASSQDRTRGRNTGELFF. Written as DNA, the CDR3 is TGTGCCAGCAGCCAAGATAGAACGCGAGGGCGTAATACCGGGGAGCTGTTTTTT.

This sequence joins TRBV7-9 and TRBJ1-2; D is possibly TRBD1 (5 bases). The CDR3 is made up of 14 amino acids. Trimming took 1 base from V and 8 from J, leaving 14 bases between them. CDR1 is SEHNR, CDR2 FQNEAQ, per germline (reference sequence). The CDR3 spells CASSLGWGAGGYTF. CDR3 nucleotide sequence: TGTGCCAGCAGCTTAGGATGGGGCGCGGGGGGCTACACCTTC.

The count of this clone is one. CDR3 in amino acids: CASSLSGGTIGGYTF. The CDR3 nucleotides are TGTGCCAGCAGCTTGAGCGGGGGCACGATCGGTGGCTACACCTTC. The V gene is TRBV5-4, the J gene TRBJ1-2; D might be TRBD1 (6 bases). Trimming stripped 1 base from V and 7 bases from J, with 17 bases between. CDR3 length: 15 residues. Germline-derived CDR1 and CDR2 are SGHNT and YYREEE (reference sequence).

The chain couples TRBV27 to TRBJ2-1, with D tentatively TRBD2 (6 bases). Germline values: CDR1 MNHEY, CDR2 SMNVEV (reference sequence). V lost 8 bases and J lost 9, with 11 bases in between. The CDR3 runs 11 residues. CDR3 region: CASGRGIEQFF. CDR3 DNA sequence: TGTGCCAGCGGTCGGGGGATTGAGCAGTTCTTC.

The chain has TRBV5-5 and TRBJ1-1, with D perhaps TRBD1 (5 bases). Germline CDR1 reads SGHKS; CDR2 reads YYEKEE (reference sequence). Trimming took off 1 base at V and 5 bases at J, with 15 bases between the two ends. This CDR3 has 15 residues. The CDR3 here is CASSLSSQGETEAFF. The CDR3 DNA follows: TGTGCCAGCAGCTTGTCTAGTCAGGGTGAAACTGAAGCTTTCTTT. The full variable domain, rest sourced from reference TRBV5-5 and TRBJ1-1, is DAGVTQSPTHLIKTRGQQVTLRCSPISGHKSVSWYQQVLGQGPQFIFQYYEKEERGRGNFPDRFSARQFPNYSSELNVNALLLGDSALYLCASSLSSQGETEAFFGQGTRLTVV.

The chain has TRBV2 and TRBJ2-5, with TRBD2 matching 13 bases. Losses at the gene ends were 2 bases for V and 5 bases for J; bases not matched to a gene: 11. Germline V lookup: CDR1 SNHLY, CDR2 FYNNEI. The CDR3 is made up of 18 amino acids. The CDR3 loop is CASSELTSGGPQFETQYF. CDR3 DNA: TGTGCCAGCAGTGAACTGACTAGCGGGGGGCCACAATTCGAGACCCAGTACTTC.

Sample share makes this clone medium-sized. The chain couples TRBV4-2 to TRBJ2-2; the D gene is possibly TRBD2 (5 bases). Germline CDR1 is LGHNA and CDR2 is YNFKEQ. The CDR3 covers 16 residues. Trimming left V 0 bases short and J 7 bases short, with 15 bases between. In DNA, the CDR3 is TGTGCCAGCAGCCAAGAGCGCGGAGCGGCGGACGGGGAGCTGTTTTTT. Residues: CASSQERGAADGELFF.

The rearrangement joins TRBV4-1 to TRBJ1-5, with 8 nucleotides matching TRBD1. CDR1 is MGHRA and CDR2 is YSYEKL in the germline V gene. J was trimmed by 7 bases and V by 4 bases; bases with no gene match: 9. This CDR3 contains 15 residues. CDR3 region: CASSPFGQGHQPQHF. The CDR3 region has the DNA TGCGCCAGCAGCCCCTTCGGACAGGGCCACCAGCCCCAGCATTTT.

The rearrangement links TRBV5-6 to TRBJ1-3, with D uncertain. Germline V gives CDR1 SGHDT, CDR2 YYEEEE. The CDR3 runs 16 residues. Trimming left V 2 bases short and J 1 base short, with 13 bases between. CDR3 nucleotides: TGTGCCAGCAGCTTACGAGGGCTCTCGTCTGGAAACACCATATATTTT. This translates into CASSLRGLSSGNTIYF.

V and J are TRBV4-2 and TRBJ2-7; TRBD1 matches 7 bases. CDR1 is LGHNA and CDR2 is YNFKEQ in the germline V gene. After removal of 0 bases from V and 3 bases from J, the junction contained 8 bases not matched to a gene. The CDR3 is made up of 16 amino acids. In nucleotides, the CDR3 is TGTGCCAGCAGCCAAGAGTGGCAGGGGGATATCTACGAGCAGTACTTC. Amino acid sequence: CASSQEWQGDIYEQYF.